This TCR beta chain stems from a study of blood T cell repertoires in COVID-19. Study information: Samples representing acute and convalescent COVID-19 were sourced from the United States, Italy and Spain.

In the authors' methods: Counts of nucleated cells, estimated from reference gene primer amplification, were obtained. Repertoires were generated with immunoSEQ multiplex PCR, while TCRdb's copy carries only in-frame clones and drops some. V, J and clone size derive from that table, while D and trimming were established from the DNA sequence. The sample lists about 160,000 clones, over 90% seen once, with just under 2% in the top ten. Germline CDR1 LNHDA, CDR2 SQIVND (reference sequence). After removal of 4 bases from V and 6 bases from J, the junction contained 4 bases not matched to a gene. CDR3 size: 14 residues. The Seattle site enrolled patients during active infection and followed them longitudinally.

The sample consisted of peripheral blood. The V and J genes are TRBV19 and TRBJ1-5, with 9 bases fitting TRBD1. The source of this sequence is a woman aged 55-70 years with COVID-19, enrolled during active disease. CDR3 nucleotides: TGTGCCAGTAGTACCACAGGGGGCGGTCAGCCCCAGCATTTT. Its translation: CASSTTGGGQPQHF.